These 3 T cell receptor beta chains share one sample of origin, sequenced in a study of cytomegalovirus exposure and HLA in healthy donors. PCR used 60 Vbeta primers and 13 Jbeta primers. Sequencing was performed with immunoSEQ multiplex PCR; in TCRdb, only in-frame clones are kept and a portion is missing. Among 69,000 or so clones listed, approximately 80% were seen once. Sequencing used PBMCs. The origin of the receptors is a man younger than 35 in good health and CMV-seronegative.

This chain joins TRBV18 and TRBJ2-4, with a tentative D call TRBD1 (7 bases). V lost 4 bases, J lost 3 bases, and 19 bases lay in between. Germline V CDR1 and CDR2: KGHSH, LQKENI. The CDR3 length is 17 residues. The CDR3 DNA follows: TGTGCCAGCTCACGACAGTGGAGGGGGCAGGGCAAAAACATTCAGTACTTC. Encoded protein: CASSRQWRGQGKNIQYF.

The genes are TRBV19 and TRBJ2-5; TRBD1 matches at 8 bases. The CDR3 sequence is 15 residues long. Germline V CDR1 and CDR2: LNHDA, SQIVND (reference sequence). With 6 bases clipped from V and 5 bases from J, the junction kept 11 bases outside the gene matches. The CDR3 sequence: CASRSRGRQWETQYF. The DNA for the CDR3 is TGTGCCAGTAGATCCAGGGGGCGGCAGTGGGAGACCCAGTACTTC.

This clone has only a few counts. This sequence joins TRBV5-1 and TRBJ1-1, with TRBD1 as a possible D gene (5 bases). This CDR3 comprises 14 residues. Germline V gene lookup returns CDR1 SGHRS and CDR2 YFSETQ. The germline V and J ends were trimmed by 1 base and 1 base, with 8 bases remaining between them. CDR3 protein: CASSLWGTNTEAFF. For the CDR3, the DNA is TGCGCCAGCAGCTTGTGGGGCACGAACACTGAAGCTTTCTTT.